This T cell receptor (beta chain) was documented in a study of type 1 regulatory T cells. Study information: An in vitro protocol generated T-allo10, a Tr1-enriched, alloantigen-specific CD4 T cell product.

Study-wide results and caveats: Type 1 regulatory T cells had a more restricted TCR repertoire than non-type 1 regulatory T cells.

MiXCR was run by TCRdb on the reads, yielding one entry per CDR3 protein. Here the sample spans about 71,000 distinct CDR3 sequences, about a fifth being singletons. The trim removed 4 bases at V and 4 bases at J, leaving 3 bases unmatched. Germline values: CDR1 MNHEY, CDR2 SVGAGI. The CDR3 covers 14 residues. Regarding this clonotype: Its antigen is as yet unknown.

The TCR was taken from a human donor in good health. The material sequenced was cultured type 1 regulatory T (Tr1) cells, either the whole culture or a sorted fraction (not recorded which). This chain connects TRBV6-5 to TRBJ1-5; TRBD1 agrees at 8 bases. The CDR3 DNA reads as TGTGCCAGCAGTTCGGACAGGGATAATCAGCCCCAGCATTTT. As protein: CASSSDRDNQPQHF.